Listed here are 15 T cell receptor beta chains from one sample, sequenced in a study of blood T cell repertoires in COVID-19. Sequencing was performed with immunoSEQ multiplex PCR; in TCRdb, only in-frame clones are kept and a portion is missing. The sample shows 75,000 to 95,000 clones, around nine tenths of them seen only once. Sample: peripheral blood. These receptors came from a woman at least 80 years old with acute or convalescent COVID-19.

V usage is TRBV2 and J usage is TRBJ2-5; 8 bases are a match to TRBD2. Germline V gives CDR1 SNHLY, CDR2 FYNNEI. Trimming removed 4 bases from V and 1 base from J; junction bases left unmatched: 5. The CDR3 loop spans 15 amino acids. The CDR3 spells CASSGLTSGQETQYF. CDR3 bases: TGTGCCAGCAGTGGTCTTACTAGCGGCCAAGAGACCCAGTACTTC.

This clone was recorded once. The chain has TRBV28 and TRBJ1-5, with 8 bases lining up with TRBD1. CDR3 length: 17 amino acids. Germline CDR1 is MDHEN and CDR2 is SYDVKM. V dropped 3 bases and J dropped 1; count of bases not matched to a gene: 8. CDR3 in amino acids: CASSFIIQGASNQPQHF. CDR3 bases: TGTGCCAGCAGTTTCATTATCCAGGGGGCAAGCAATCAGCCCCAGCATTTT.

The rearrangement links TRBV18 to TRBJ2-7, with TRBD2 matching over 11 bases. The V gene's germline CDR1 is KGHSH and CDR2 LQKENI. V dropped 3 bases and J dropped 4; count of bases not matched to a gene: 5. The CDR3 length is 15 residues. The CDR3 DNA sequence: TGTGCCAGCTCACCCGTCGGGACTAGCGGTTACGAGCAGTACTTC. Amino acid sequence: CASSPVGTSGYEQYF.

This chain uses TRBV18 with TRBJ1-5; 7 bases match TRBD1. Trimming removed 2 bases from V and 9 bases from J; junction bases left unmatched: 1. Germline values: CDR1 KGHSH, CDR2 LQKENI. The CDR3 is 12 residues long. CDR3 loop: CASSPAGGPQHF. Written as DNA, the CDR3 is TGTGCCAGCTCACCAGCAGGGGGGCCCCAGCATTTT.

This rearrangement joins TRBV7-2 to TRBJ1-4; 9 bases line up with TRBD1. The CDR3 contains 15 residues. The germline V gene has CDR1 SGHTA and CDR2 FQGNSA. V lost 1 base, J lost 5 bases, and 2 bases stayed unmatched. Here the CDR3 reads CASSLGGTGNEKLFF. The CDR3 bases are TGTGCCAGCAGCTTAGGGGGGACAGGGAATGAAAAACTGTTTTTT.

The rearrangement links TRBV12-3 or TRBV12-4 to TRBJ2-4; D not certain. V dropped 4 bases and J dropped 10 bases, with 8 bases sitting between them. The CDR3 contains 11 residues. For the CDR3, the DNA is TGTGCCAGCAGTTCCTCCTTAATTCAGTACTTC. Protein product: CASSSSLIQYF.

CDR3 nucleotides: TGTGCCAGCTCACCAACACTACAAGAGACCCAGTACTTC. This translates into CASSPTLQETQYF. The V and J genes are TRBV18 and TRBJ2-5; the D is unclear. Germline values: CDR1 KGHSH, CDR2 LQKENI. This CDR3 spans 13 amino acids. The V and J ends lost 2 bases and 2 bases respectively, with 6 bases between them.

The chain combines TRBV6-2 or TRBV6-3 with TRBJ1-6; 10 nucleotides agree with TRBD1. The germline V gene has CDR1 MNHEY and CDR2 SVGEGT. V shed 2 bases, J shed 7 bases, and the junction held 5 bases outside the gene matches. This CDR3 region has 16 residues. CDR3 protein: CASSYPSGQGNSPLHF. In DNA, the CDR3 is TGTGCCAGCAGTTACCCCTCGGGACAGGGGAATTCACCCCTCCACTTT.

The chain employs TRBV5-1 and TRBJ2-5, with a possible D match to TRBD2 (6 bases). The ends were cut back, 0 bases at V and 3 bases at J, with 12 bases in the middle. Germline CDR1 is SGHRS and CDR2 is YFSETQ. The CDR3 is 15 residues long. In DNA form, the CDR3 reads TGCGCCAGCAGCTTGGAGCCTAGCGTGAAAGAGACCCAGTACTTC. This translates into CASSLEPSVKETQYF.

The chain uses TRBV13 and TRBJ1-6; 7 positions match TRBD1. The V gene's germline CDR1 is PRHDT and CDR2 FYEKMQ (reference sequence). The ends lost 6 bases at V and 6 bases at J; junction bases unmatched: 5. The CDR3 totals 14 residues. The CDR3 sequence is CASRPGTANSPLHF. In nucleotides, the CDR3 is TGTGCCAGCAGGCCCGGGACAGCTAATTCACCCCTCCACTTT.

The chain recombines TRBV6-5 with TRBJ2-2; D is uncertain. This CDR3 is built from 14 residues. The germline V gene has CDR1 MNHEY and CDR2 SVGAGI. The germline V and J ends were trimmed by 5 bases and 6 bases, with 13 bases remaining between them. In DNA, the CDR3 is TGTGCCAGCAGTCCCTCCTCAGGTCCCGGGGAGCTGTTTTTT. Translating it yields CASSPSSGPGELFF.

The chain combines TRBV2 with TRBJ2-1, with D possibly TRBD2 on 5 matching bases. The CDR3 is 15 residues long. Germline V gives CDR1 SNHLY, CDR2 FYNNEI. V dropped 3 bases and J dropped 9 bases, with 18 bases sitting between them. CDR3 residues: CASSEIGIQAAEQFF. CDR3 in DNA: TGTGCCAGCAGTGAGATCGGGATTCAAGCGGCTGAGCAGTTCTTC.

CDR3 sequence: CASSQDGLSFTGELFF. CDR3 nucleotide sequence: TGCGCCAGCAGCCAAGATGGGCTCTCTTTCACCGGGGAGCTGTTTTTT. The chain carries TRBV4-3 and TRBJ2-2; no clear D gene. Per germline, CDR1 LGHNA and CDR2 YSLEER. The CDR3 runs to 16 residues. Trimming left V 0 bases short and J 4 bases short, with 12 bases between.

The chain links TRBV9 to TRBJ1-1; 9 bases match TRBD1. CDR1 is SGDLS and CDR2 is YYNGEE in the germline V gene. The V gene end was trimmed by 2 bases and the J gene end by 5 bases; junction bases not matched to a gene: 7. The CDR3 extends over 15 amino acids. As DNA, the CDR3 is TGTGCCAGCAGCGTGGGGACAGGGAGGGGGACTGAAGCTTTCTTT. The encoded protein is CASSVGTGRGTEAFF. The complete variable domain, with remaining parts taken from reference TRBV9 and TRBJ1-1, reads DSGVTQTPKHLITATGQRVTLRCSPRSGDLSVYWYQQSLDQGLQFLIQYYNGEERAKGNILERFSAQQFPDLHSELNLSSLELGDSALYFCASSVGTGRGTEAFFGQGTRLTVV.

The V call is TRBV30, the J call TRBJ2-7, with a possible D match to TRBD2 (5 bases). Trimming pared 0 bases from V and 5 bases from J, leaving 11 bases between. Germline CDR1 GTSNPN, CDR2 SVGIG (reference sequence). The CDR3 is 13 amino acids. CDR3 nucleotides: TGTGCCTGGAGTGTGGGCCTGGGAGACGAGCAGTACTTC. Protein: CAWSVGLGDEQYF.